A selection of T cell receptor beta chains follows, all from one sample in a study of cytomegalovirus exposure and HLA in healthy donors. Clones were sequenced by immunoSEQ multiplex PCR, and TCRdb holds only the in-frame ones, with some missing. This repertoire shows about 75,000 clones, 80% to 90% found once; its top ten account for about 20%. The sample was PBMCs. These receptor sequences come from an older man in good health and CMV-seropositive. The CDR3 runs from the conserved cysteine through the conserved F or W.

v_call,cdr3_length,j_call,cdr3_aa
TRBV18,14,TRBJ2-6,CASSPEAGANVLTF
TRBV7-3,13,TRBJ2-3,CASSFQVTDTQYF
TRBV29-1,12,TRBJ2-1,CSAGGTGYEQFF
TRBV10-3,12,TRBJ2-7,CATQGSSYEQYF
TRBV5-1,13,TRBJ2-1,CASSGTAYNEQFF
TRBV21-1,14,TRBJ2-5,CASSRGLGGETQYF
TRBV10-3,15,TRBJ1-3,CAISPQGLSGNTIYF
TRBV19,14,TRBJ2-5,CASSIREGGETQYF
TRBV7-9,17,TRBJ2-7,CASSPFGGGPLSYEQYF
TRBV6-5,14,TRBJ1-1,CASNSGGENTEAFF
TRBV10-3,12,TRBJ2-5,CAINDRGETQYF
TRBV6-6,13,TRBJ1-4,CASRGQTNEKLFF
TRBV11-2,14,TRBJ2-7,CASSFALQLGEQYF
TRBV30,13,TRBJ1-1,CAWSWGGRTEAFF
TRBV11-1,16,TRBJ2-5,CASSLSASGRAETQYF
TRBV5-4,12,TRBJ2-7,CASSLVQNEQYF
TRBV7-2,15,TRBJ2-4,CATAGSGGAGNIQYF
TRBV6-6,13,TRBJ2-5,CASSSGTATAQYF
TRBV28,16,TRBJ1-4,CASSSTIPTTNEKLFF
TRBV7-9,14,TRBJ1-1,CASSLGGQVQEAFF
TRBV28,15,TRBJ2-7,CAIQGGDRGSYEQYF
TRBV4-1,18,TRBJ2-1,CASSPLAGGRLAYNEQFF
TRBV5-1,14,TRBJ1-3,CASSQGQGTDTIYF
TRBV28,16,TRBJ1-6,CASTPGALQGRSPLHF
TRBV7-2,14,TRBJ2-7,CASSFTDRGQWVYF
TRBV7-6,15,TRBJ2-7,CASSLQGSASYEQYF
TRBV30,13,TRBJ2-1,CAWERTSGTEQFF
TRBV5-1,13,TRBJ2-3,CASRLGSEDTQYF
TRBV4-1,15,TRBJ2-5,CASSQELQGVKTQYF
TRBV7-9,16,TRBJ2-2,CASSLGIAGVVGELFF
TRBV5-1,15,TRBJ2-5,CASARTGQDQETQYF
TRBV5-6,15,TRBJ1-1,CASSRLGGANTEAFF
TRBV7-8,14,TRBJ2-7,CASSLYRVRGEQYF
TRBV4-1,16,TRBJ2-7,CASSQGPTGARGEQYF
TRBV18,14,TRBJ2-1,CASSSGGSYNEQFF
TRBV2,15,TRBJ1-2,CASSATTARNYGYTF
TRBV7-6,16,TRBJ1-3,CASSSRRGDDGNTIYF
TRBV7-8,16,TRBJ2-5,CASSLGSTSFAETQYF
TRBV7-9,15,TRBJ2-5,CASSLGTGGIETQYF
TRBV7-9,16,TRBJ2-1,CASSQDRGSSYNEQFF
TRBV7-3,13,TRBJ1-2,CASSEQSNYGYTF
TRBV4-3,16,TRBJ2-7,CASSQDSGTGLHEQYF
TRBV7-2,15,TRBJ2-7,CASSLVAGYNYEQYF
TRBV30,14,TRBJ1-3,CAADGGGSGNTIYF
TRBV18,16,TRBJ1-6,CASSPGLGQINSPLHF
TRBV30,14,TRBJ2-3,CAGTLAGGGDTQYF
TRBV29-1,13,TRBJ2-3,CSVGTVFTDTQYF
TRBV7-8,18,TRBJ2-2,CASSLEWGGGFDTGELFF
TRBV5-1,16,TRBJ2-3,CASSLGGGRDTDTQYF
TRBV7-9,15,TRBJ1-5,CASSLAGLAGQPQHF
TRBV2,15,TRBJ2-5,CASSDPDRGQETQYF
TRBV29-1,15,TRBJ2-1,CSVGRRLAGVNEQFF
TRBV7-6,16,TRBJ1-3,CASSSQGLVSGNTIYF
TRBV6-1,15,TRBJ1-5,CASSSLQGPNQPQHF
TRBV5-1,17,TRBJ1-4,CASSREPRGFTDEKLFF
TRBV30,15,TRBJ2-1,CAWSRIAGLYNEQFF
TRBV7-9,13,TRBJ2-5,CASSHPPGETQYF
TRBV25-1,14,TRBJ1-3,CASSEWGGVNTIYF
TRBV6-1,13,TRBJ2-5,CASSTDRAETQYF